This entry lists 21 T cell receptor beta chains sequenced from one sample in a study of shared clonotypes between healthy human individuals. The method was immunoSEQ multiplex PCR; TCRdb's version includes in-frame clones alone and lacks a portion of them. This sample has about 380,000 clones; roughly 96% occur once, and the top ten carry 0.25% to 0.35%. The specimen was memory CD8+ T cells sorted from blood. Subset defined: CD45RO+ cells pooled with CCR7-negative TemRA cells. These receptors were collected from a man aged 25 to 40 in good health.

This chain connects TRBV5-6 to TRBJ1-1; possible D gene TRBD1, 6 bases. The CDR3 is made up of 14 amino acids. Germline V gene data show CDR1 as SGHDT and CDR2 as YYEEEE. Trimming took 0 bases from V and 4 from J, leaving 10 bases between them. The CDR3 bases are TGTGCCAGCAGCTTGGACAGGGTGGCCACTGAAGCTTTCTTT. This gives the protein CASSLDRVATEAFF. Complete variable domain (other parts from reference TRBV5-6 and TRBJ1-1): DAGVTQSPTHLIKTRGQQVTLRCSPKSGHDTVSWYQQALGQGPQFIFQYYEEEERQRGNFPDRFSGHQFPNYSSELNVNALLLGDSALYLCASSLDRVATEAFFGQGTRLTVV.

The V and J genes are TRBV10-2 and TRBJ1-5; D might be TRBD1 (6 bases). Between the trimmed V and J ends, which lost 1 base and 7 bases, there was a span of 8 bases. This CDR3 spans 13 amino acids. Germline V gene lookup returns CDR1 WSHSY and CDR2 SAAADI. Written as DNA, the CDR3 is TGCGCCAGCAGTGAGTTCACAGGGCAGCCCCAGCATTTT. It translates to CASSEFTGQPQHF.

The chain joins TRBV7-9 to TRBJ2-7; D may be TRBD2 (6 bases). With 5 bases removed from V and 7 bases from J, the gap between germline ends came to 9 bases. The CDR3 runs to 11 residues. Per germline, CDR1 SEHNR and CDR2 FQNEAQ (reference sequence). The CDR3 region has the DNA TGTGCCAGCAGCCAACGGGGGGAGCAGTACTTC. Translated: CASSQRGEQYF. Using reference TRBV7-9 and TRBJ2-7 for the parts outside the CDR3, the full variable domain is DTGVSQNPRHKITKRGQNVTFRCDPISEHNRLYWYRQTLGQGPEFLTYFQNEAQLEKSRLLSDRFSAERPKGSFSTLEIQRTEQGDSAMYLCASSQRGEQYFGPGTRLTVT.

The CDR3 region has the DNA TGTGCCAGCTCACCGACTAGCGGGAGTGTTCGAGCAGATACGCAGTATTTT. Its protein product is CASSPTSGSVRADTQYF. The V call is TRBV18, the J call TRBJ2-3; 12 nucleotides agree with TRBD2. The CDR3 has 17 residues. Germline V gene sequence: CDR1 KGHSH, CDR2 LQKENI. After removal of 3 bases from V and 4 bases from J, the junction contained 8 bases not matched to a gene.

The chain employs TRBV5-1 and TRBJ2-5; a possible D gene is TRBD1 (5 bases). V was clipped by 3 bases and J by 5 bases, with 11 bases between them. In germline, CDR1 is SGHRS, CDR2 YFSETQ. This CDR3 contains 13 residues. For the CDR3, the DNA is TGCGCCAGCAGCTCAGGGCGTTGGGAGACCCAGTACTTC. This translates into CASSSGRWETQYF.

The gene calls are TRBV7-9 and TRBJ1-2; 7 bases map to TRBD1. CDR3 length: 14 residues. V lost 1 base, J lost 3 bases, and 2 bases stayed unmatched. Germline assignment: CDR1 SEHNR and CDR2 FQNEAQ (reference sequence). CDR3 amino acids: CASSLDRGYYGYTF. The CDR3 bases are TGTGCCAGCAGCTTAGACAGGGGATACTATGGCTACACCTTC.

The chain uses TRBV6-9 and TRBJ1-4; D gene unclear. The CDR3 is 15 residues long. Trimming cost V 3 bases and J 8 bases, with 16 bases left between them. Germline CDR1 and CDR2: MNHGY and SVAAGI. The CDR3, as DNA: TGTGCCAGCAGTTACCCCCCCCCTTTTGAAGAAAAACTGTTTTTT. This codes for CASSYPPPFEEKLFF.

The chain has TRBV15 and TRBJ2-1, with 11 bases lining up with TRBD2. The V and J ends lost 5 bases and 7 bases, in that order; junction bases with no gene match: 10. The CDR3 runs 16 residues. Germline V gives CDR1 LNHNV, CDR2 YYDKDF (reference sequence). The chain's CDR3 is CATSLSTGTSGNEQFF. The CDR3 DNA reads as TGTGCCACCAGCTTGTCAACCGGGACTAGCGGAAATGAGCAGTTCTTC.

This clone was counted once. The chain joins TRBV19 to TRBJ2-1, with TRBD2 matching over 8 bases. This CDR3 is 15 amino acids long. Germline assignment: CDR1 LNHDA and CDR2 SQIVND (reference sequence). J lost 2 bases, V lost 0 bases, and 0 bases had no gene match. In nucleotides, the CDR3 is TGTGCCAGTAGTATAGAACTAGCGGCCTACAATGAGCAGTTCTTC. Its protein is CASSIELAAYNEQFF.

The chain links TRBV6-1 to TRBJ2-6; D gene ambiguous. The CDR3 consists of 15 residues. Germline V gene data show CDR1 as MNHNS and CDR2 as SASEGT. Deletions cut 6 bases from V and 0 bases from J, with 9 bases between. For the CDR3, the DNA is TGTGCCAGCAGGAACCCTAACTCTGGGGCCAACGTCCTGACTTTC. Its protein product is CASRNPNSGANVLTF.

The rearrangement uses TRBV9 and TRBJ1-5; D is unresolved. Trimming removed 4 bases from V and 0 bases from J, with 8 bases in between. The CDR3 is 14 amino acids. Germline CDR1 is SGDLS and CDR2 is YYNGEE. CDR3: CASSLGTSNQPQHF. The CDR3, as DNA: TGTGCCAGCAGCCTCGGAACTAGCAATCAGCCCCAGCATTTT.

The J gene is TRBJ2-1, the V gene TRBV5-1, with 9 bases lining up with TRBD1. The CDR3 runs to 12 residues. Germline V gene data show CDR1 as SGHRS and CDR2 as YFSETQ. Trimming removed 7 bases from V and 4 bases from J; junction bases left unmatched: 0. The CDR3 here is CASGTGYNEQFF. The CDR3 DNA follows: TGCGCCAGCGGGACAGGGTACAATGAGCAGTTCTTC. The full variable domain, completed using reference TRBV5-1 and TRBJ2-1, is KAGVTQTPRYLIKTRGQQVTLSCSPISGHRSVSWYQQTPGQGLQFLFEYFSETQRNKGNFPGRFSGRQFSNSRSEMNVSTLELGDSALYLCASGTGYNEQFFGPGTRLTVL.

V and J are TRBV5-1 and TRBJ1-4, with TRBD1 matching over 8 bases. V was pared by 2 bases and J by 5 bases, with 2 bases of the junction left unmatched. This CDR3 is 14 amino acids long. Per germline, CDR1 SGHRS and CDR2 YFSETQ. The CDR3 reads CASSFGTGNEKLFF. The CDR3 DNA follows: TGCGCCAGCAGCTTCGGGACAGGAAATGAAAAACTGTTTTTT.

The chain combines TRBV5-3 with TRBJ2-7; the D is unclear. TRBV5-3 belongs to the ORF category, with a function that is uncertain. The CDR3 extends over 16 amino acids. V was trimmed by 0 bases and J by 5 bases, leaving 18 bases between them. The CDR3 DNA follows: TGTGCCAGAAGCTTGGCGGTCGGCGTGGGCGCCGACGAGCAGTACTTC. Translated: CARSLAVGVGADEQYF.

The rearrangement uses TRBV27 and TRBJ2-7; 7 nucleotides agree with TRBD2. Germline V gives CDR1 MNHEY, CDR2 SMNVEV (reference sequence). There are 13 residues in the CDR3. Trimming cost V 3 bases and J 11 bases; bases outside gene matches: 10. In DNA form, the CDR3 reads TGTGCCAGCAGTTTCCGCCAGGGAGGGCCCGAGTACTTC. This translates into CASSFRQGGPEYF.

This clone was picked up one time. In DNA form, the CDR3 reads TGCGCCAGCAGCCAAGAGGCCCAAGAGACCCAGTACTTC. Translating gives CASSQEAQETQYF. The chain employs TRBV4-1 and TRBJ2-5; D is unresolved. With 0 bases removed from V and 1 base from J, the gap between germline ends came to 3 bases. This CDR3 has 13 amino acids. Germline V lookup: CDR1 MGHRA, CDR2 YSYEKL.

On this clone itself: At one of its ends the junction is not consistent with the germline gene, which may arise from a read error. The chain recombines TRBV6-5 with TRBJ2-3; D not certain. Looked up from germline, CDR1 is MNHEY and CDR2 is SVGAGI. The CDR3 totals 15 residues. CDR3 in amino acids: CASSYSDRHSSAQEF. CDR3 nucleotides: TGTGCCAGCAGTTACTCGGACCGTCATAGTAGTGCTCAGGAGTTT.

CDR3 sequence reads: CASSELGSGNTIYF. The CDR3 bases are TGTGCCAGCAGTGAACTAGGTTCTGGAAACACCATATATTTT. This chain uses TRBV6-1 with TRBJ1-3; D is unclear. CDR3 length: 14 amino acids. The germline V gene encodes CDR1 MNHNS and CDR2 SASEGT. Between the trimmed V and J ends, which lost 2 bases and 1 base, there was a span of 6 bases.

This chain joins TRBV29-1 and TRBJ2-3, with TRBD2 matching 12 bases. Germline V gives CDR1 SQVTM, CDR2 ANQGSEA. CDR3 size: 17 residues. V lost 3 bases, J lost 3 bases, and 10 bases stayed unmatched. The CDR3 reads CSVELAGGPYPTDTQYF. CDR3 DNA sequence: TGCAGCGTTGAGCTAGCGGGAGGGCCGTACCCGACAGATACGCAGTATTTT.

The chain links TRBV19 to TRBJ1-3, with 8 bases that match TRBD1. The CDR3 sequence is 14 residues long. CDR1 is LNHDA, CDR2 SQIVND, per germline (reference sequence). V lost 11 bases and J lost 2; bases outside the gene matches: 8. Here the CDR3 reads CASRTGYTGNTIYF. CDR3 DNA: TGTGCCTCCCGGACAGGGTACACTGGAAACACCATATATTTT.

This chain connects TRBV19 to TRBJ2-5; 13 bases line up with TRBD2. V trimming: 1 base; J trimming: 5 bases; junction bases outside the gene matches: 7. The CDR3 runs 17 residues. The V gene's germline CDR1 is LNHDA and CDR2 SQIVND (reference sequence). CDR3 nucleotides: TGTGCCAGTAGTATAGCTAAACTAGCGGGAGGGATGGAGACCCAGTACTTC. Translation: CASSIAKLAGGMETQYF.